The 10 T cell receptor beta chains listed next were all sequenced from one sample in a study of shared clonotypes between healthy human individuals. Assay: immunoSEQ multiplex PCR; the TCRdb copy retains only in-frame clones and omits some. This table has hundreds of thousands of clones, 72% appearing once. The sample consisted of memory CD4+ T cells sorted from blood. Subset defined: CD45RA-negative fraction. The source of these receptors is a woman aged 30 to 39 in good health.

The sample holds one count of this clone. The CDR3 region is CASSMGRSNQPQHF. The CDR3 DNA sequence: TGTGCCAGCAGCATGGGGAGGAGCAATCAGCCCCAGCATTTT. This chain links TRBV7-9 with TRBJ1-5; D unclear. Germline CDR1 is SEHNR and CDR2 is FQNEAQ (reference sequence). Trimming cost V 5 bases and J 1 base, with 9 bases left between them. CDR3 length: 14 residues.

V and J are TRBV18 and TRBJ2-7; 7 bases match TRBD2. This CDR3 is 14 amino acids long. With 3 bases clipped from V and 2 bases from J, the junction kept 4 bases outside the gene matches. In germline, CDR1 is KGHSH, CDR2 LQKENI. Here the CDR3 DNA reads TGTGCCAGCTCACCCACTAGCGCTACCTACGAGCAGTACTTC. Translation gives CASSPTSATYEQYF.

This chain joins TRBV30 and TRBJ1-2; no definite D call. The germline V gene has CDR1 GTSNPN and CDR2 SVGIG (reference sequence). V lost 0 bases to trimming and J lost 8 bases, with 10 bases between them. This CDR3 region has 12 residues. The CDR3 loop reads CAWSVGRRGYTF. In DNA, the CDR3 is TGTGCCTGGAGTGTAGGGCGAAGGGGCTACACCTTC.

This clone was seen a handful of times. The genes are TRBV6-6 and TRBJ2-7; the match to TRBD1 covers 11 bases. Trimming at V came to 2 bases and at J to 3 bases, leaving 0 bases not matched to a gene. The CDR3 has 14 amino acids. CDR1 is MNHNY, CDR2 SVGAGI, per germline (reference sequence). The CDR3 DNA sequence: TGTGCCAGCAGTTACGGGACAGGGGGCTACGAGCAGTACTTC. Translation: CASSYGTGGYEQYF.

This sequence joins TRBV6-1 and TRBJ1-4; 9 positions match TRBD1. Germline trimming cut 2 bases from V and 8 bases from J; bases unmatched to any gene: 6. The length of the CDR3 is 15 residues. CDR1 and CDR2 from the germline V gene are MNHNS and SASEGT. The CDR3 region is CASSEPGTGREKLFF. The CDR3 DNA follows: TGTGCCAGCAGTGAACCCGGGACAGGGCGCGAAAAACTGTTTTTT.

V gene TRBV11-2 combines with J gene TRBJ2-1; the match to TRBD2 covers 11 bases. The CDR3 runs 18 residues. The germline gives CDR1 SGHAT, CDR2 FQNNGV. V lost 2 bases, J lost 7 bases, and 13 bases stayed unmatched. CDR3 in DNA: TGTGCCAGCAGCTTAAGTAGCGGGAGGGCCTATTTTACGAATGAGCAGTTCTTC. Translating it yields CASSLSSGRAYFTNEQFF.

The chain combines TRBV11-2 with TRBJ1-3, with D tentatively TRBD1 (6 bases). Trimming cost V 5 bases and J 4 bases, with 15 bases left between them. CDR1 is SGHAT, CDR2 FQNNGV, per germline. CDR3 length equals 15 residues. The CDR3 here is CASSRGQRQGNTIYF. The CDR3 DNA follows: TGTGCCAGCAGCCGTGGACAGAGACAAGGAAACACCATATATTTT.

This clone was detected only once. The gene calls are TRBV10-3 and TRBJ2-7; 12 positions agree with TRBD1. V lost 0 bases, J lost 6 bases, and 3 bases stayed unmatched. This CDR3 has 15 amino acids. The germline V gene encodes CDR1 ENHRY and CDR2 SYGVKD. The CDR3 spells CAISESGQGAGEQYF. The CDR3, as DNA: TGTGCCATCAGTGAGTCGGGACAGGGGGCTGGCGAGCAGTACTTC.

The chain combines TRBV18 with TRBJ2-3; a weak D match, TRBD2 (6 bases). The germline V and J ends were trimmed by 3 bases and 5 bases, with 18 bases remaining between them. This CDR3 spans 16 amino acids. Per the germline V gene, CDR1 is KGHSH and CDR2 is LQKENI. The CDR3 loop is CASSPRRDSQVDTQYF. The CDR3 DNA is TGTGCCAGCTCACCTAGGCGGGACTCTCAAGTAGATACGCAGTATTTT.

The rearrangement links TRBV28 to TRBJ1-5; D remains unclear. Germline loops: CDR1 MDHEN, CDR2 SYDVKM. The V and J ends lost 5 bases and 2 bases respectively, with 19 bases between them. The CDR3 sequence is 17 residues long. In nucleotides, the CDR3 is TGTGCCAGCAGTACCTCGACGTTTGTTGGGGGCAATCAGCCCCAGCATTTT. Protein: CASSTSTFVGGNQPQHF.